This T cell receptor beta chain was found in a study of CD8 T cells in ankylosing spondylitis. Notes on the study in general: Certain motif variants had earlier been reported in reactive arthritis synovial fluid and blood. From matched ankylosing spondylitis synovial fluid, disease-linked clones were reportedly recovered at significantly enriched levels. Ankylosing spondylitis blood appeared to carry a characteristic TCR beta motif of roughly eight highly homologous variants.

This clonotype was recorded at least ten times. The antigen remains unidentified. Using quantitative 5'-RACE with molecular barcodes, the authors made TCR beta libraries. TCRdb ran MiXCR on the 5' RACE reads and lists one entry per CDR3 protein. The sample includes some 220,000 distinct CDR3 sequences, 10% to 13% of them seen just once. This TCR was sampled from a male donor with ankylosing spondylitis or in good health (not recorded which). Sequencing used blood, either unsorted or a sorted T cell fraction (not recorded which).

CDR3 in amino acids: CASSFGQADYEQYF. The CDR3 DNA sequence: TGCGCCAGCAGCTTTGGACAGGCCGACTACGAGCAGTACTTC. The chain carries TRBV5-1 and TRBJ2-7, with 7 bases identical to TRBD1. CDR3 size: 14 residues. J lost 3 bases, V lost 2 bases, and 5 bases had no gene match. Germline assignment: CDR1 SGHRS and CDR2 YFSETQ. Looking up the rest from reference TRBV5-1 and TRBJ2-7 gives the full variable domain: KAGVTQTPRYLIKTRGQQVTLSCSPISGHRSVSWYQQTPGQGLQFLFEYFSETQRNKGNFPGRFSGRQFSNSRSEMNVSTLELGDSALYLCASSFGQADYEQYFGPGTRLTVT.